The clone carrying this T cell receptor beta chain appeared a few times. Its antigen is still unknown. The sample belongs to a study of somatic mutations in cytotoxic T cells in rheumatoid arthritis. In the study overall: Flow sorting of some V beta antibody-stained T cells reached nearly 100% purity, with V beta1+ cells also TCRB-sequenced.

Points from the study as a whole: Comparison of CD8+ T-cell clonality between rheumatoid arthritis patients and age-matched healthy controls yielded no significant difference.

There are 14 residues in the CDR3. Trimming took 0 bases from V and 4 from J, leaving 10 bases between them. Germline loops: CDR1 SEHNR, CDR2 FQNEAQ (reference sequence). Generated by immunoSEQ multiplex PCR, the TCRdb table keeps only in-frame clones and is missing some. The sample holds 13,000 or so clones, about 80% seen once. Material: CD8+ T cells sorted from blood. The chain recombines TRBV7-9 with TRBJ2-7; D is undetermined. This receptor was identified in an adult with rheumatoid arthritis. CDR3 in DNA: TGTGCCAGCAGCTTAGCCGTGGGAACTTACGAGCAGTACTTC. This sequence encodes CASSLAVGTYEQYF.